The T cell receptor beta chain under discussion was sequenced for a study of shared clonotypes between healthy human individuals. As for the study in general: Researchers assigned three CD4 naive, three CD4 memory, two CD8 naive and one CD8 memory plate to each donor. Study-wide results and caveats: Lower generation probabilities were found for non-shared clonotypes than for those shared by all four donors. Donor clonotype sharing was expected to depend on sequencing depth. Since donors were few, the genetic and exposure-history diversity represented was limited.

Germline CDR1 MNHEY, CDR2 SVGAGI. The V gene lost 6 bases and the J gene lost 2 bases, with 13 bases spanning the gap. The CDR3 extends over 14 amino acids. Positive CCR7 selection of CD45RO-negative cells yielded the naive CD8 cells, and terminally differentiated effector memory CD45RA+ cells were excluded. As concerns this clone: As yet, its antigen is unknown.

Here immunoSEQ multiplex PCR was the method, and the copy in TCRdb shows in-frame clones only, minus some. Of over 2,000,000 clones listed, around 95% are singletons. The receptor's source is a man aged 18 to 35 in good health. Some clones in this sample may be carry-over from other donors' samples. The chain employs TRBV6-5 and TRBJ1-2; D unresolved. Sequenced input: naive CD8+ T cells from PBMCs. The CDR3 DNA reads TGTGCCAGCAGCTCGACCGGGGAGAACTATGGCTACACCTTC. Translated: CASSSTGENYGYTF.